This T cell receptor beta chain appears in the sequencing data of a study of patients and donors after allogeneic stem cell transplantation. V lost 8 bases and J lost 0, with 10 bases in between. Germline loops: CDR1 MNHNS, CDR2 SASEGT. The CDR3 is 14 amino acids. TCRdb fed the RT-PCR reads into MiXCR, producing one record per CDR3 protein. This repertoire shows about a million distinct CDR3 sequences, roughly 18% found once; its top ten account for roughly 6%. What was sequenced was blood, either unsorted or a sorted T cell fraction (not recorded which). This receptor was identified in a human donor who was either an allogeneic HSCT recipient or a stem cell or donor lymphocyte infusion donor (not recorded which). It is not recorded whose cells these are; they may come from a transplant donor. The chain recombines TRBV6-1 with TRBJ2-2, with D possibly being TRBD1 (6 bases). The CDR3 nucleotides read TGTGCCAGCCGGAACAGGGCGAACACCGGGGAGCTGTTTTTT. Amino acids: CASRNRANTGELFF.